This T cell receptor (beta chain) was identified during a study of siplizumab effects on memory and regulatory T cells. Notes on the study in general: No assignable naive or memory phenotype existed for roughly 80-97% of proliferating CD4+ or CD8+ clones. Treg origin accounted for an average of approximately 69% of mappable alloreactive CD4+ clones with siplizumab and roughly 26% in controls.

Some 100,000 TCR templates were measured in each sample. This table comes from immunoSEQ multiplex PCR, and its TCRdb copy is limited to in-frame clones, with some not included. The sample lists about 100,000 clones, about 95% seen once, with under 0.7% in the top ten. The CDR3 is 16 amino acids. V lost 4 bases, J lost 0 bases, and 16 bases lay in between. Germline-derived CDR1 and CDR2 are SGHTS and YDEGEE. Details on this clone: What it binds is not known.

Sequenced sample: Tregs sorted from blood. This chain uses TRBV5-8 with TRBJ2-5; the D gene is possibly TRBD1 (7 bases). The clonotype was recovered from a human donor in good health. CDR3 residues: CASSRRGLEYQETQYF. The CDR3 DNA is TGTGCCAGCAGCCGGAGGGGGCTCGAGTACCAAGAGACCCAGTACTTC.